These 29 T cell receptor beta chains were sequenced from one sample in a study of T-cell reconstitution after alpha-beta-depleted transplantation in children. As it was prepared, the TCRbeta library received unique molecular identifiers. TCRdb itself ran the PCR reads through MiXCR, one entry per CDR3 protein. The sample lists 350,000 to 500,000 distinct CDR3 sequences, 43% occurring once. This sample comprised PBMCs, obtained before TCRalphabeta/CD19-depleted stem cell transplant. These receptor sequences come from a girl aged 2 to 9 with aplastic anemia, due to receive a stem cell transplant.

V and J are TRBV29-1 and TRBJ1-2, with 9 bases fitting TRBD1. This CDR3 contains 13 residues. The V gene end was trimmed by 6 bases and the J gene end by 5 bases; junction bases not matched to a gene: 7. The germline V gene encodes CDR1 SQVTM and CDR2 ANQGSEA. Here the CDR3 reads CSVETGGGYGYTF. The CDR3 DNA follows: TGCAGCGTCGAGACAGGGGGAGGGTATGGCTACACCTTC.

The chain joins TRBV27 to TRBJ2-5; D tentatively fits TRBD1 or TRBD2 (6 bases each). The V and J ends lost 6 bases and 3 bases respectively, with 20 bases between them. The CDR3 length is 16 residues. In germline, CDR1 is MNHEY, CDR2 SMNVEV (reference sequence). In DNA, the CDR3 is TGTGCCAGCAGGAGTTTCCTCAGGGGACTGGAAGAGACCCAGTACTTC. This translates into CASRSFLRGLEETQYF.

The rearrangement uses TRBV6-5 and TRBJ2-3; D unresolved. V dropped 5 bases and J dropped 0 bases, with 15 bases sitting between them. The CDR3 contains 16 residues. Per germline, CDR1 MNHEY and CDR2 SVGAGI. The CDR3 loop reads CASSNYREPSTDTQYF. CDR3 in DNA: TGTGCCAGCAGTAACTACAGAGAACCTAGCACAGATACGCAGTATTTT.

This clonotype has only a few counts. This chain connects TRBV20-1 to TRBJ2-1; 10 bases line up with TRBD2. The CDR3 runs to 14 residues. V was pared by 0 bases and J by 9 bases, with 5 bases of the junction left unmatched. Germline lookup yields CDR1 DFQATT and CDR2 SNEGSKA (reference sequence). DNA of the CDR3: TGCAGTGCTAGAGAAGAGCGGGAGGGCGGTGAGCAGTTCTTC. As protein: CSAREEREGGEQFF.

This clonotype was found many times. J is TRBJ2-3 and V is TRBV7-2, with D possibly matching TRBD1 (5 bases). This CDR3 is built from 11 residues. With 8 bases removed from V and 10 bases from J, the gap between germline ends came to 13 bases. The V gene's germline CDR1 is SGHTA and CDR2 FQGNSA. Here the CDR3 reads CASVSRGAQYF. The CDR3 nucleotides read TGTGCCAGCGTCAGTAGGGGTGCGCAGTATTTT.

V is TRBV5-6 and J is TRBJ2-5; TRBD1 matches at 9 bases. Germline values: CDR1 SGHDT, CDR2 YYEEEE. V dropped 1 base and J dropped 2; count of bases not matched to a gene: 6. The CDR3 totals 16 residues. The CDR3 DNA reads as TGTGCCAGCAGCTTGACAGGGGGCTACCCACAAGAGACCCAGTACTTC. As protein: CASSLTGGYPQETQYF.

This clonotype came up many times. V gene TRBV3-1 combines with J gene TRBJ1-2, with D unresolved. CDR1 and CDR2 from the germline V gene are LGHDT and YNNKEL (reference sequence). The CDR3 is 14 residues long. V was pared by 4 bases and J by 5 bases, with 14 bases between. The DNA for the CDR3 is TGTGCCAGCAGCCTGGATCAGGCTCCTTATGGCTACACCTTC. Residues: CASSLDQAPYGYTF.

This clonotype was recorded at least ten times. The J gene is TRBJ1-1, the V gene TRBV5-1; D call uncertain. This CDR3 has 14 amino acids. Germline values: CDR1 SGHRS, CDR2 YFSETQ. Trimming stripped 0 bases from V and 1 base from J, with 7 bases between. The CDR3 protein is CASSLAAGNTEAFF. As DNA, the CDR3 is TGCGCCAGCAGCTTGGCCGCAGGGAACACTGAAGCTTTCTTT. Full variable domain (remainder filled in from reference TRBV5-1 and TRBJ1-1): KAGVTQTPRYLIKTRGQQVTLSCSPISGHRSVSWYQQTPGQGLQFLFEYFSETQRNKGNFPGRFSGRQFSNSRSEMNVSTLELGDSALYLCASSLAAGNTEAFFGQGTRLTVV.

This clonotype was recorded at least ten times. The V and J genes are TRBV20-1 and TRBJ2-7; D might be TRBD2 (5 bases). The CDR3 runs to 12 residues. The germline V gene has CDR1 DFQATT and CDR2 SNEGSKA (reference sequence). The V end was cut by 5 bases, the J end by 4 bases, with 12 bases between. The CDR3: CSALGLQYEQYF. CDR3 nucleotide sequence: TGCAGTGCTCTAGGACTGCAATACGAGCAGTACTTC.

The V and J genes are TRBV7-2 and TRBJ2-2, with D uncertain. Trimming took 5 bases from V and 6 from J, leaving 7 bases between them. The V gene's germline CDR1 is SGHTA and CDR2 FQGNSA. The CDR3 totals 12 residues. CDR3 bases: TGTGCCAGCAGCATACTCTCCGGGGAGCTGTTTTTT. It is translated as CASSILSGELFF.

As concerns this clonotype: Possible read error: a much larger clone is one base away. The chain employs TRBV20-1 and TRBJ2-1, with D possibly called TRBD1 or TRBD2 (7 bases each). The germline V gene encodes CDR1 DFQATT and CDR2 SNEGSKA (reference sequence). CDR3 size: 16 residues. CDR3 DNA sequence: TGCAGTGCTGGGATAAAGCGGGACAGCTTCTACAATGAGCGGTTCTTC. Its protein is CSAGIKRDSFYNERFF.

This clonotype was recorded a few times. The chain joins TRBV6-5 to TRBJ2-2, with D hard to call. Germline loops: CDR1 MNHEY, CDR2 SVGAGI. V lost 4 bases to trimming and J lost 8 bases, with 8 bases between them. The CDR3 runs to 12 residues. CDR3 sequence reads: CASSSTGGELFF. CDR3 coding DNA: TGTGCCAGCAGTTCGACCGGAGGGGAGCTGTTTTTT.

The chain joins TRBV28 to TRBJ1-3; D might be TRBD1 (5 bases). The CDR3 contains 18 residues. The V gene lost 7 bases and the J gene lost 0 bases, with 22 bases spanning the gap. CDR1 is MDHEN and CDR2 is SYDVKM in the germline V gene. In DNA form, the CDR3 reads TGTGCCAGCACCACCCCTCGGGCAGGGCCTATCTCTGGAAACACCATATATTTT. Residues: CASTTPRAGPISGNTIYF.

This clonotype was detected a few times. This chain joins TRBV7-9 and TRBJ1-2; D unclear. Germline V gene data show CDR1 as SEHNR and CDR2 as FQNEAQ (reference sequence). Trimming cost V 1 base and J 8 bases, with 14 bases left between them. CDR3 length equals 14 residues. This chain's CDR3 is CASSLGSHRGGYTF. For the CDR3, the DNA is TGTGCCAGCAGCTTAGGGTCCCACAGAGGCGGCTACACCTTC. Supplemented by reference TRBV7-9 and TRBJ1-2, the full variable domain reads DTGVSQNPRHKITKRGQNVTFRCDPISEHNRLYWYRQTLGQGPEFLTYFQNEAQLEKSRLLSDRFSAERPKGSFSTLEIQRTEQGDSAMYLCASSLGSHRGGYTFGSGTRLTVV.

In its sample, this clonotype was seen many times. The J gene is TRBJ2-7, the V gene TRBV7-8; TRBD2 matches at 7 bases. With V trimmed by 1 base and J by 2 bases, 5 bases remained unmatched. This CDR3 comprises 15 residues. Germline CDR1 is SGHVS and CDR2 is FQNEAQ. The CDR3 here is CASSLGLAVAYEQYF. CDR3 nucleotides: TGTGCCAGCAGCTTAGGGCTAGCGGTCGCCTACGAGCAGTACTTC.

The rearrangement uses TRBV15 and TRBJ1-1; 7 bases are a match to TRBD1. Looked up from germline, CDR1 is LNHNV and CDR2 is YYDKDF (reference sequence). Trimming cost V 4 bases and J 5 bases; bases outside gene matches: 4. The CDR3 loop spans 13 amino acids. CDR3 in amino acids: CATSNPGGTEAFF. The CDR3 region has the DNA TGTGCCACCAGCAACCCAGGGGGGACTGAAGCTTTCTTT.

This chain uses TRBV15 with TRBJ2-3, with unresolved D. Looked up from germline, CDR1 is LNHNV and CDR2 is YYDKDF (reference sequence). V was shortened by 0 bases and J by 9 bases, with 13 bases between the two germline ends. CDR3 length: 14 amino acids. The DNA of the CDR3 is TGTGCCACCAGCAGAGATCGGTTTTCTGACACGCAGTATTTT. Amino acid sequence: CATSRDRFSDTQYF.

This clonotype was detected only a few times. The V call is TRBV28, the J call TRBJ2-1, with 8 positions matching TRBD2. The germline V gene encodes CDR1 MDHEN and CDR2 SYDVKM. V lost 7 bases and J lost 1; bases outside the gene matches: 3. This CDR3 contains 14 residues. The CDR3 region is CASTGTSSYNEQFF. The CDR3 DNA follows: TGTGCCAGCACCGGGACTAGTTCCTACAATGAGCAGTTCTTC.

The sample holds many counts of this clonotype. The chain links TRBV4-1 to TRBJ1-1; 7 positions agree with TRBD1. CDR3 length: 14 residues. The ends lost 6 bases at V and 2 bases at J; junction bases unmatched: 6. Germline V lookup: CDR1 MGHRA, CDR2 YSYEKL. The CDR3 here is CASRPTGTNTEAFF. The CDR3 DNA sequence: TGCGCCAGCAGGCCGACAGGGACCAACACTGAAGCTTTCTTT.

A few counts support this clonotype. V usage is TRBV5-1 and J usage is TRBJ2-2; 8 nucleotides match TRBD2. Germline-derived CDR1 and CDR2 are SGHRS and YFSETQ. V was pared by 1 base and J by 6 bases, with 8 bases of the junction left unmatched. The CDR3 totals 16 residues. DNA for the CDR3: TGCGCCAGCAGCTTGCTGGGAGGACTAGCATCCGGGGAGCTGTTTTTT. Translation gives CASSLLGGLASGELFF.

This chain connects TRBV15 to TRBJ1-2, with 10 bases aligning to TRBD1. This CDR3 comprises 14 residues. Losses at the gene ends were 3 bases for V and 7 bases for J; bases not matched to a gene: 5. Per germline, CDR1 LNHNV and CDR2 YYDKDF (reference sequence). The CDR3 nucleotides are TGTGCCACCAGCAGCGGGACAGGGGCAAGTGGCTACACCTTC. Protein: CATSSGTGASGYTF. Full variable domain (rest looked up from reference TRBV15 and TRBJ1-2): DAMVIQNPRYQVTQFGKPVTLSCSQTLNHNVMYWYQQKSSQAPKLLFHYYDKDFNNEADTPDNFQSRRPNTSFCFLDIRSPGLGDTAMYLCATSSGTGASGYTFGSGTRLTVV.

This chain links TRBV29-1 with TRBJ2-3; possible D gene TRBD2, 6 bases. The CDR3 has 14 residues. Germline CDR1 SQVTM, CDR2 ANQGSEA. V was trimmed by 6 bases and J by 0 bases, leaving 13 bases between them. The CDR3 reads CSVNGGPSTDTQYF. DNA of the CDR3: TGCAGCGTAAACGGGGGACCTAGCACAGATACGCAGTATTTT.

The V and J genes are TRBV27 and TRBJ2-7, with D maybe TRBD1 (6 bases). The length of the CDR3 is 15 residues. Trimming removed 10 bases at V and 2 bases at J, with 21 bases between. Germline CDR1 reads MNHEY; CDR2 reads SMNVEV (reference sequence). CDR3 nucleotide sequence: TGTGCCACCCAGCTAAAGGGACACCAACCCTACGAGCAGTACTTC. This sequence encodes CATQLKGHQPYEQYF.

The chain combines TRBV7-9 with TRBJ1-6, with 7 bases lining up with TRBD1. Germline CDR1 is SEHNR and CDR2 is FQNEAQ (reference sequence). V gave up 10 bases and J gave up 4 bases; unmatched junction bases: 16. CDR3 length equals 17 residues. The CDR3 sequence: CAMSPGLPGQYNSPLHF. The DNA for the CDR3 is TGTGCCATGAGCCCCGGCCTCCCGGGACAGTATAATTCACCCCTCCACTTT. Supplemented by reference TRBV7-9 and TRBJ1-6, the full variable domain reads DTGVSQNPRHKITKRGQNVTFRCDPISEHNRLYWYRQTLGQGPEFLTYFQNEAQLEKSRLLSDRFSAERPKGSFSTLEIQRTEQGDSAMYLCAMSPGLPGQYNSPLHFGNGTRLTVT.

The rearrangement joins TRBV20-1 to TRBJ2-5, with no clear D. Germline CDR1 is DFQATT and CDR2 is SNEGSKA (reference sequence). With 3 bases removed from V and 3 bases from J, the gap between germline ends came to 5 bases. The CDR3 totals 11 residues. The CDR3 region has the DNA TGCAGTGCTAGCAGTGAAGAGACCCAGTACTTC. It yields the protein CSASSEETQYF.

The chain combines TRBV20-1 with TRBJ1-6, with D unresolved. The CDR3 sequence is 14 residues long. The germline V gene has CDR1 DFQATT and CDR2 SNEGSKA (reference sequence). Trimming removed 6 bases from V and 6 bases from J, with 15 bases in between. The CDR3 nucleotides are TGCAGTGCACCCGACACCCGGGGTAATTCACCCCTCCACTTT. Translation gives CSAPDTRGNSPLHF.

The chain joins TRBV24-1 to TRBJ2-2; D possibly uses TRBD1 or TRBD2 (5 bases each). Trimming took off 0 bases at V and 4 bases at J, with 5 bases between the two ends. The CDR3 contains 14 residues. Germline lookup yields CDR1 KGHDR and CDR2 SFDVKD. The DNA of the CDR3 is TGTGCCACCAGTGATTTGGGGACCACCGGGGAGCTGTTTTTT. Amino acids: CATSDLGTTGELFF.

The chain recombines TRBV7-2 with TRBJ2-3, with 10 bases that match TRBD2. From germline, CDR1 is SGHTA and CDR2 FQGNSA. J lost 8 bases, V lost 2 bases, and 7 bases had no gene match. CDR3 length: 15 residues. CDR3 region: CASSLQRGGFGTQYF. DNA for the CDR3: TGTGCCAGCAGCTTACAGCGGGGGGGCTTCGGTACGCAGTATTTT.

CDR3 loop: CASGTGTGVEETQYF. CDR3 in DNA: TGTGCCAGCGGCACCGGGACAGGGGTGGAAGAGACCCAGTACTTC. The rearrangement joins TRBV5-6 to TRBJ2-5, with TRBD1 identical over 10 bases. V was pared by 7 bases and J by 3 bases, with 9 bases of the junction left unmatched. Germline CDR1 and CDR2: SGHDT and YYEEEE. This CDR3 is built from 15 residues.